This note documents a single T cell receptor beta chain sequence. Method: immunoSEQ multiplex PCR; TCRdb's copy keeps in-frame clones and lacks some. The sample has over 65,000 clones; roughly 94% are singletons. These data belong to a study of T cell changes during pregnancy in multiple sclerosis. The source of this sequence is a female donor with multiple sclerosis, enrolled in a pregnancy study. Sample: peripheral blood, taken in the third trimester of pregnancy.

The CDR3 coding sequence is TGTGCCAGCAGTTTAAGGACACCTAACTATGGCTACACCTTC. Translation: CASSLRTPNYGYTF. V and J are TRBV27 and TRBJ1-2, with D maybe TRBD1 (5 bases). V lost 2 bases and J 0 bases, leaving 7 bases between the germline ends. The germline gives CDR1 MNHEY, CDR2 SMNVEV (reference sequence). The CDR3 extends over 14 amino acids.